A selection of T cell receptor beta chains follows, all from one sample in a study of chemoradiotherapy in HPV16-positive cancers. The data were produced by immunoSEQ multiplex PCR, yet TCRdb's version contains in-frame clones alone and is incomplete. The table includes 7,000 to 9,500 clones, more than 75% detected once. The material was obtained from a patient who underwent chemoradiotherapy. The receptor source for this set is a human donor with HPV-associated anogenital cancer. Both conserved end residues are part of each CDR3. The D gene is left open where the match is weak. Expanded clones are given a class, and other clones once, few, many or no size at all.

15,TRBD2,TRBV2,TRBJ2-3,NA,CASSVDGGWADTQYF,TGTGCCAGCAGTGTGGACGGGGGGTGGGCAGATACGCAGTATTTT
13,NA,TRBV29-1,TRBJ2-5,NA,CSVERTGAGTQYF,TGCAGCGTTGAACGGACGGGGGCCGGGACCCAGTACTTC
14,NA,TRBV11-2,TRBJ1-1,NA,CASSLGTRYTEAFF,TGTGCCAGCAGCTTAGGGACAAGATACACTGAAGCTTTCTTT
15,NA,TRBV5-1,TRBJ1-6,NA,CASSPLAGANSPLHF,TGCGCCAGCAGCCCCCTGGCAGGGGCGAATTCACCCCTCCACTTT
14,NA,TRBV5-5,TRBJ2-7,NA,CASSYETGFYEQYF,TGTGCCAGCAGCTACGAGACAGGATTCTACGAGCAGTACTTC
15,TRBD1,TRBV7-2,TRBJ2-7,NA,CASSPGTGLGYEQYF,TGTGCCAGCAGCCCCGGGACAGGGCTCGGCTACGAGCAGTACTTC
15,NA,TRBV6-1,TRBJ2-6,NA,CASNGSPSGANVLTF,TGTGCCAGCAACGGCAGCCCCTCTGGGGCCAACGTCCTGACTTTC
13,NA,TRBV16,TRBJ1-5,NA,CASSPGGLQPQHF,TGTGCCAGCAGCCCCGGGGGGCTTCAGCCCCAGCATTTT
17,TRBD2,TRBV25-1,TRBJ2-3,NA,CASSTSGGAYGTDTQYF,TGTGCCAGCAGTACTAGCGGGGGGGCCTACGGGACAGATACGCAGTATTTT
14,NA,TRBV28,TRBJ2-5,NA,CASSLWGIQETQYF,TGTGCCAGCAGTTTGTGGGGGATCCAAGAGACCCAGTACTTC
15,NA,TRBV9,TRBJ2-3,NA,CASSVATRGLDTQYF,TGTGCCAGCAGCGTAGCTACTAGGGGATTAGATACGCAGTATTTT
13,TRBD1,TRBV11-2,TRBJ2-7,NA,CASSLEGTGEQYF,TGTGCCAGCAGCTTAGAGGGGACAGGCGAGCAGTACTTC
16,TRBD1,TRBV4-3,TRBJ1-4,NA,CASSQDYRGSYEKLFF,TGCGCCAGCAGCCAAGATTACAGGGGATCTTATGAAAAACTGTTTTTT
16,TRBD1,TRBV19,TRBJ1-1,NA,CASSPGQGAMNTEAFF,TGTGCCAGTAGCCCGGGACAGGGAGCCATGAACACTGAAGCTTTCTTT
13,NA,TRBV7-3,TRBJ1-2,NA,CASSFWGQQPYTF,TGTGCCAGCAGCTTTTGGGGACAACAACCCTACACCTTC
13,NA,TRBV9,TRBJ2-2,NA,CASRDIHTGELFF,TGTGCCAGCAGGGACATCCACACCGGGGAGCTGTTTTTT
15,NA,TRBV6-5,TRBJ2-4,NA,CASSYDFEAKNIQYF,TGTGCCAGCAGTTACGACTTTGAAGCCAAAAACATTCAGTACTTC
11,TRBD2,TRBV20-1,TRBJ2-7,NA,CSAGGGNEQYF,TGCAGTGCCGGGGGGGGAAACGAGCAGTACTTC
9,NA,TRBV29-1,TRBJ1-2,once,CSDGEGYTF,TGCAGCGACGGGGAGGGCTACACCTTC
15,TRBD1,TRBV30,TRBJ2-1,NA,CAWSGLGQGLRRQFF,TGTGCCTGGAGTGGTTTGGGACAGGGGTTAAGGCGGCAGTTCTTC
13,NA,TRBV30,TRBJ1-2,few,CAWSRRANYGYTF,TGTGCCTGGAGTAGGAGGGCTAACTATGGCTACACCTTC
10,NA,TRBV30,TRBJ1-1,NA,CAWGKHEAFF,TGTGCCTGGGGCAAGCATGAAGCTTTCTTT
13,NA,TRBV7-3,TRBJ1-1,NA,CASSPSLNTEAFF,TGTGCCAGCAGCCCTAGTTTGAACACTGAAGCTTTCTTT
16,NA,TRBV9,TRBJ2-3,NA,CASSVGAAEITDTQYF,TGTGCCAGCAGCGTAGGGGCCGCGGAAATCACAGATACGCAGTATTTT
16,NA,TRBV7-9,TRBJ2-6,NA,CASSPMAPSGANVLTF,TGTGCCAGCAGTCCTATGGCACCCTCTGGGGCCAACGTCCTGACTTTC
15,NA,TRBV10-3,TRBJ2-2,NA,CAISESIRNTGELFF,TGTGCCATCAGTGAGTCAATCCGGAACACCGGGGAGCTGTTTTTT
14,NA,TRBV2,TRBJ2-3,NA,CASKLVLGGDTQYF,TGTGCCAGCAAGTTGGTACTGGGGGGAGATACGCAGTATTTT
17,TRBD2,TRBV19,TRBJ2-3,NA,CASSIKGSGAATDTQYF,TGTGCCAGTAGTATAAAAGGTAGCGGGGCTGCGACAGATACGCAGTATTTT
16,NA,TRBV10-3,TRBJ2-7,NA,CAIGYRPNGIAYEQYF,TGTGCCATCGGGTATCGACCGAATGGGATAGCCTACGAGCAGTACTTC
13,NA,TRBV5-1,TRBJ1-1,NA,CASSLDRATEAFF,TGCGCCAGCAGCTTGGACCGGGCGACTGAAGCTTTCTTT
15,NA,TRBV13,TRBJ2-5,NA,CASSLPRAPQETQYF,TGTGCCAGCAGCTTACCACGAGCACCTCAAGAGACCCAGTACTTC
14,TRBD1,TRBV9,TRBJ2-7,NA,CASSATGASYEQYF,TGTGCCAGCAGCGCAACAGGGGCGTCCTACGAGCAGTACTTC
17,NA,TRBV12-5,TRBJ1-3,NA,CASGLAVQAGSGNTIYF,TGTGCTAGTGGTTTGGCTGTACAGGCAGGGAGTGGAAACACCATATATTTT
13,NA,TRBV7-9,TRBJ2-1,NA,CASSSDYMYEQFF,TGTGCCAGCAGCTCGGACTACATGTATGAGCAGTTCTTC
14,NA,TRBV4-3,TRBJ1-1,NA,CASSHIGTHGEAFF,TGCGCCAGCAGCCATATAGGGACACATGGTGAAGCTTTCTTT
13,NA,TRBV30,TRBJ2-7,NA,CAWSVDRSYEQYF,TGTGCCTGGAGTGTAGACAGGAGCTACGAGCAGTACTTC
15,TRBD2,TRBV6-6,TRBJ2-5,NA,CASSSREVLRETQYF,TGTGCCAGCAGTTCTCGGGAGGTTTTAAGGGAGACCCAGTACTTC
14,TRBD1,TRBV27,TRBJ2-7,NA,CASPTGTGLYEQYF,TGTGCCAGCCCAACAGGGACAGGGCTTTACGAGCAGTACTTC
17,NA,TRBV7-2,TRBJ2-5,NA,CASSLGFAGAYQETQYF,TGTGCCAGCAGCCTAGGCTTCGCGGGGGCTTATCAAGAGACCCAGTACTTC
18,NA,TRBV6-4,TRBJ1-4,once,CASSLFGEGVSTNEKLFF,TGTGCCAGCAGTTTGTTCGGGGAGGGGGTTTCAACTAATGAAAAACTGTTTTTT
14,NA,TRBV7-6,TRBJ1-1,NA,CATSLRGSGTEAFF,TGTGCCACCAGCCTGCGGGGGAGCGGCACTGAAGCTTTCTTT
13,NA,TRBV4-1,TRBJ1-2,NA,CASSAQENYGYTF,TGCGCCAGCAGCGCCCAGGAGAACTATGGCTACACCTTC
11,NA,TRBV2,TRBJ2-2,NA,CASRDRGELFF,TGTGCCAGCAGGGATCGGGGGGAGCTGTTTTTT
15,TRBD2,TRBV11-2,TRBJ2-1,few,CASSRLAGPYNEQFF,TGTGCCAGCAGTCGACTAGCGGGACCCTACAATGAGCAGTTCTTC
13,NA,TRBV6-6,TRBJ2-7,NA,CASRPSASYEQYF,TGTGCCAGCAGACCCTCCGCGAGCTACGAGCAGTACTTC
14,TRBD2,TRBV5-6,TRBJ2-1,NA,CASRTGLLYNEQFF,TGTGCCAGCAGGACGGGACTACTTTACAATGAGCAGTTCTTC
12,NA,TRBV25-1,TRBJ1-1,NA,CASSHPGTEAFF,TGTGCCAGCAGCCACCCGGGCACTGAAGCTTTCTTT
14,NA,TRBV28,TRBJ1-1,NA,CASSLDPGYTEAFF,TGTGCCAGCAGTTTAGATCCGGGGTACACTGAAGCTTTCTTT
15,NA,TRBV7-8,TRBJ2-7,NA,CASSLAPLEGYEQYF,TGTGCCAGCAGCTTAGCGCCCCTTGAGGGCTACGAGCAGTACTTC
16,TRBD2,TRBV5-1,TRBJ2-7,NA,CASSLGLAGGSYEQYF,TGCGCCAGCAGCCTGGGACTAGCGGGGGGCTCGTACGAGCAGTACTTC
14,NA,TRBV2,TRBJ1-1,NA,CASIGREGSTEAFF,TGTGCCAGCATAGGCAGGGAGGGGAGCACTGAAGCTTTCTTT
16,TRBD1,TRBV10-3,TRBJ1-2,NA,CAIRAAGTEINYGYTF,TGTGCCATCAGAGCAGCCGGGACAGAGATAAACTATGGCTACACCTTC
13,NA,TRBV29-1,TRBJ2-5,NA,CSVVGPRGGEQYF,TGCAGCGTTGTGGGGCCTAGAGGGGGAGAGCAGTACTTC
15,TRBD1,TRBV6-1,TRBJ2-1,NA,CASSEYRGPGDEQFF,TGTGCCAGCAGTGAATACAGGGGACCCGGGGATGAGCAGTTCTTC
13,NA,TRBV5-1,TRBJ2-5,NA,CASRRGYQETQYF,TGCGCCAGCAGGCGGGGCTACCAAGAGACCCAGTACTTC
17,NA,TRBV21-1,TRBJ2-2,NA,CARKSSGPHANTGELFF,TGTGCCAGGAAGAGTAGCGGACCCCACGCGAACACCGGGGAGCTGTTTTTT
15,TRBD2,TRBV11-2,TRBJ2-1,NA,CASSSRGGSYNEQFF,TGTGCCAGCAGCTCACGGGGGGGCTCCTACAATGAGCAGTTCTTC
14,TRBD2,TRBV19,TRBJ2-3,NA,CASKLAGDTDTQYF,TGTGCCAGTAAACTAGCGGGGGACACAGATACGCAGTATTTT
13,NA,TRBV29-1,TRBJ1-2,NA,CSVERSGSGGYTF,TGCAGCGTTGAAAGGTCCGGTTCTGGCGGCTACACCTTC